These T cell receptor beta chains were read from a single sample in a study of T cell responses to AZD1222 COVID-19 vaccine. Profiled with immunoSEQ multiplex PCR; TCRdb holds only in-frame clones, not every one. The sample has around 100,000 clones, 80% to 95% seen once; the top ten hold approximately 1.7%. Source: peripheral blood, taken on day 0 of AZD1222 vaccination. The receptors were sampled from an adult in good health. CDR3s include the opening cysteine and the closing phenylalanine or tryptophan. The order of the fields is J gene, clone size, V gene, D gene, CDR3 DNA, CDR3 protein. D genes are given only for firm matches. A row's size may be missing; if present it is once, few, many or a size class.

TRBJ2-7	NA	TRBV21-1	NA	TGTGCCAGCAGCCCTGAGGCCAGTCGAGACCACGAGCAGTACTTC	CASSPEASRDHEQYF
TRBJ1-2	NA	TRBV6-5	NA	TGTGCCAGCACCACAGGGTTTGGCTACACCTTC	CASTTGFGYTF
TRBJ1-5	NA	TRBV6-1	NA	TGTGCCAGCAGTGAAGCAGGGGGGGATCAGCCCCAGCATTTT	CASSEAGGDQPQHF
TRBJ2-6	once	TRBV30	TRBD2	TGTGCCTGGACTCGAGCGGGAGCATCAGGGGCCAACGTCCTGACTTTC	CAWTRAGASGANVLTF
TRBJ2-2	NA	TRBV5-5	NA	TGTGCCAGCAGCTTAGGCACTTGGAACACCGGGGAGCTGTTTTTT	CASSLGTWNTGELFF
TRBJ2-1	NA	TRBV7-8	NA	TGTGCCAGCAGCCCATTAAGCGCGTCCTACAATGAGCAGTTCTTC	CASSPLSASYNEQFF
TRBJ1-5	NA	TRBV19	TRBD1	TGTGCCAGTAACGGGGACAGGGTATATCAGCCCCAGCATTTT	CASNGDRVYQPQHF
TRBJ2-7	NA	TRBV3-1/TRBV3-2	TRBD2	TGTGCCAGCAGCCAAGTGTCGGGGGGGAGTCACTCCTACGAGCAGTACTTC	CASSQVSGGSHSYEQYF
TRBJ2-2	NA	TRBV9	NA	TGTGCCTACGCCGGGGAGCTGTTTTTT	CAYAGELFF
TRBJ2-3	once	TRBV5-1	NA	TGCGCCAGCCGTAAACCGGGGGCAGATACGCAGTATTTT	CASRKPGADTQYF
TRBJ2-2	NA	TRBV5-1	NA	TGCGCCAGCAGCTTGGCCGGGGGGCCCGCTGGCACCGGGGAGCTGTTTTTT	CASSLAGGPAGTGELFF
TRBJ1-3	NA	TRBV5-4	NA	TGTGCCAGCAGCCCCCACGCGGAATCCGGAAACACCATATATTTT	CASSPHAESGNTIYF
TRBJ2-3	NA	TRBV27	TRBD1	TGTGCCAGCAGTTCCCGACAGGGGGGTGGTACGCAGTATTTT	CASSSRQGGGTQYF
TRBJ1-5	NA	TRBV19	NA	TGTGCCAGTAGCGTTAACCAGGGATATCAGCCCCAGCATTTT	CASSVNQGYQPQHF
TRBJ2-2	NA	TRBV6-2/TRBV6-3	NA	TGTGCCAGCAGTTACTCGGCCGGGGAGCTGTTTTTT	CASSYSAGELFF
TRBJ1-1	NA	TRBV7-2	NA	TGTGCCAGCAGCTTATTGACTGGGTACACTGAAGCTTTCTTT	CASSLLTGYTEAFF
TRBJ2-1	once	TRBV6-5	TRBD2	TGTGCCAGCAGTCTAGCGGGAGCCTCCTACAATGAGCAGTTCTTC	CASSLAGASYNEQFF
TRBJ1-1	once	TRBV18	NA	TGTGCCAGCTCATTGGACAGCCTCGAAGCTTTCTTT	CASSLDSLEAFF
TRBJ2-3	NA	TRBV18	NA	TGTGCCAGCTCCCCCTACACAGATACGCAGTATTTT	CASSPYTDTQYF
TRBJ1-5	once	TRBV6-2/TRBV6-3	NA	TGTGCCAGCAGTTACTCAACAGGCAATCAGCCCCAGCATTTT	CASSYSTGNQPQHF
TRBJ2-7	NA	TRBV7-3	NA	TGTGCCAGCAGCTTATCCCCAACGGCGAGCTCCTACGAGCAGTACTTC	CASSLSPTASSYEQYF
TRBJ1-6	NA	TRBV19	NA	TGTGCCAGTAGTATCTTCTTCCAGCGGTCCAATTCACCCCTCCACTTT	CASSIFFQRSNSPLHF
TRBJ2-2	NA	TRBV5-4	TRBD2	TGTGCCAGCAGCTTGGGAGGTGGGAGGGGCACCGGGGAGCTGTTTTTT	CASSLGGGRGTGELFF
TRBJ2-3	few	TRBV6-4	TRBD2	TGTGCCAGCAGTGTAGTAGCGGGAAGCACAGATACGCAGTATTTT	CASSVVAGSTDTQYF
TRBJ2-1	NA	TRBV29-1	TRBD2	TGCAGCGTCCCCCAACAACCCGGGACTAGCGGGAGGGAGTCATGGGAGAGTGAGCAGTTCTTC	CSVPQQPGTSGRESWESEQFF